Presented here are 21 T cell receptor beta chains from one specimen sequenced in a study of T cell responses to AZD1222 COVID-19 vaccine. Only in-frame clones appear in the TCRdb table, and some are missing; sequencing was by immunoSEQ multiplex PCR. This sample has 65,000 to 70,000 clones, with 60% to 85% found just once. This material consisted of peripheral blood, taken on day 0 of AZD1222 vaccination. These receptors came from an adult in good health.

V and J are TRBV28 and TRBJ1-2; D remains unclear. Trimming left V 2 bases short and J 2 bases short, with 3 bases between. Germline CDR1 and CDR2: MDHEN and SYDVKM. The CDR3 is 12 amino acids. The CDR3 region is CASSLRNYGYTF. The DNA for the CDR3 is TGTGCCAGCAGTTTACGGAACTATGGCTACACCTTC.

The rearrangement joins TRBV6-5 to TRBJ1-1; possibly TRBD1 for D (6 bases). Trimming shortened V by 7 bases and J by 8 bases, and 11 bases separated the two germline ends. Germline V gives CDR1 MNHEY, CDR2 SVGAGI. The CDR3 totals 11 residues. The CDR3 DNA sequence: TGTGCCAGCAAGGACGACAGGGAAGCTTTCTTT. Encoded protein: CASKDDREAFF.

The CDR3 protein is CASSPLEGSTSSYNSPLHF. CDR3 coding DNA: TGTGCCAGCAGTCCCCTGGAAGGCTCGACGAGCTCCTATAATTCACCCCTCCACTTT. The chain couples TRBV6-2 or TRBV6-3 to TRBJ1-6, with unresolved D. CDR1 and CDR2 from the germline V gene are MNHEY and SVGEGT. The ends were cut back, 5 bases at V and 0 bases at J, with 20 bases in the middle. This CDR3 is built from 19 residues.

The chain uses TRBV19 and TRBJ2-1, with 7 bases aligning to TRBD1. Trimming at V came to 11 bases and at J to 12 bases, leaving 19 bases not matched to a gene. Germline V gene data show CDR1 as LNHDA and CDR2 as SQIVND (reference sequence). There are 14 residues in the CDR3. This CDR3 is CASQKGQTAGWQFF. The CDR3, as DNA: TGTGCCTCACAAAAGGGACAGACCGCCGGATGGCAGTTCTTC.

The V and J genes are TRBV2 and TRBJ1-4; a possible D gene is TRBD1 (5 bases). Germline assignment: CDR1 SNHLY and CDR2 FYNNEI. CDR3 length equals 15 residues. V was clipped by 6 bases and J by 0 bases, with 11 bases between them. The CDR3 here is CASRRDRPTNEKLFF. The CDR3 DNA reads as TGTGCCAGCAGGCGAGACAGACCAACTAATGAAAAACTGTTTTTT.

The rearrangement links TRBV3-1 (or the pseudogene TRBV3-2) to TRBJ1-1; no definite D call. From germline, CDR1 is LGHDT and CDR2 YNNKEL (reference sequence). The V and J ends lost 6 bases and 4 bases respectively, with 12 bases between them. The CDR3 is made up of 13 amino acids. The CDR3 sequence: CASSLVGSTEAFF. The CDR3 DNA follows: TGTGCCAGCAGTCTCGTGGGTAGCACTGAAGCTTTCTTT.

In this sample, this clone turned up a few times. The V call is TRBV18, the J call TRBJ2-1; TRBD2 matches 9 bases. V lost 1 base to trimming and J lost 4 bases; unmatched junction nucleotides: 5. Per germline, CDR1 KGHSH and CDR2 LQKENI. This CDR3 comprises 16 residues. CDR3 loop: CASSPQSGGTYNEQFF. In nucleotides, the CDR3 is TGTGCCAGCTCACCACAAAGCGGGGGGACATACAATGAGCAGTTCTTC.

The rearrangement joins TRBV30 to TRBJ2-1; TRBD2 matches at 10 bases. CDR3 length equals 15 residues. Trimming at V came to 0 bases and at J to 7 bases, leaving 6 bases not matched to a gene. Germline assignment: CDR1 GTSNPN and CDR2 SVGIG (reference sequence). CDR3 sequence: CAWSVPSGGGNEQFF. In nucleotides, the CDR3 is TGTGCCTGGAGTGTGCCTAGCGGGGGAGGGAATGAGCAGTTCTTC.

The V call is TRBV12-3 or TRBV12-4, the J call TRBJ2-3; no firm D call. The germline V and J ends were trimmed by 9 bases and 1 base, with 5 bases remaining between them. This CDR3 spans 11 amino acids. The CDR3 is CASQGTDTQYF. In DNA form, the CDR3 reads TGTGCCAGTCAGGGCACAGATACGCAGTATTTT.

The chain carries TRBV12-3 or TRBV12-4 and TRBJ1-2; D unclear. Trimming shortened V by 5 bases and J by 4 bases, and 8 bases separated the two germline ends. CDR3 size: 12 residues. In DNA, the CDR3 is TGTGCCAGCAGTAGCTTGGGCTATGGCTACACCTTC. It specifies CASSSLGYGYTF.

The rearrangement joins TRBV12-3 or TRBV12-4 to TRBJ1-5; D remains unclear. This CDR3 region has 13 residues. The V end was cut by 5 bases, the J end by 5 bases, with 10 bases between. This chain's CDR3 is CASSPRRDQPQHF. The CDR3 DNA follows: TGTGCCAGCAGTCCCAGGAGAGATCAGCCCCAGCATTTT.

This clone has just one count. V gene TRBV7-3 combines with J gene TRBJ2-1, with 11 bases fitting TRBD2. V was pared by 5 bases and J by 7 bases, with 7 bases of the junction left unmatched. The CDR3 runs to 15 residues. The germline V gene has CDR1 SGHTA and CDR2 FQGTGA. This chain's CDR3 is CASSRSGGAENEQFF. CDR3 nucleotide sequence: TGTGCCAGCAGCCGTAGCGGGGGGGCGGAGAATGAGCAGTTCTTC. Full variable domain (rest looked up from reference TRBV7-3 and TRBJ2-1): GAGVSQTPSNKVTEKGKYVELRCDPISGHTALYWYRQSLGQGPEFLIYFQGTGAADDSGLPNDRFFAVRPEGSVSTLKIQRTERGDSAVYLCASSRSGGAENEQFFGPGTRLTVL.

Here the CDR3 reads CASSQDLRGGSTEAFF. Here the CDR3 DNA reads TGCGCCAGCAGCCAAGATCTAAGGGGCGGGAGCACTGAAGCTTTCTTT. V and J are TRBV4-1 and TRBJ1-1, with D possibly matching TRBD1 (5 bases). Trimming took off 0 bases at V and 4 bases at J, with 15 bases between the two ends. Germline loops: CDR1 MGHRA, CDR2 YSYEKL. This CDR3 has 16 residues.

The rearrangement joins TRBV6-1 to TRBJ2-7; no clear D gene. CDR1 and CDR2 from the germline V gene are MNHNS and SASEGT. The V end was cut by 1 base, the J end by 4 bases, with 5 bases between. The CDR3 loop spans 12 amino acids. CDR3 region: CASSEVRYEQYF. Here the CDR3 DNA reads TGTGCCAGCAGTGAAGTAAGATACGAGCAGTACTTC.

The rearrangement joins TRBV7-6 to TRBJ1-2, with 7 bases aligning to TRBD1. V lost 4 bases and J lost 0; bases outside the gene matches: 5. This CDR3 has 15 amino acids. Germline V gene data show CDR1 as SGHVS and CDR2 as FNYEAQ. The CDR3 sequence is CASSSRQGTNYGYTF. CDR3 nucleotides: TGTGCCAGCAGCTCACGACAGGGAACTAACTATGGCTACACCTTC.

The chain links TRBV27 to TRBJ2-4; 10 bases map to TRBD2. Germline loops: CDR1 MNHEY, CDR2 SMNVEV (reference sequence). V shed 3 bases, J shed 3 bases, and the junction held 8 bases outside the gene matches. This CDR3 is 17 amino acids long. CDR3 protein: CASSLLAGAGVKNIQYF. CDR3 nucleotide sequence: TGTGCCAGCAGTTTGCTAGCGGGGGCCGGGGTCAAAAACATTCAGTACTTC.

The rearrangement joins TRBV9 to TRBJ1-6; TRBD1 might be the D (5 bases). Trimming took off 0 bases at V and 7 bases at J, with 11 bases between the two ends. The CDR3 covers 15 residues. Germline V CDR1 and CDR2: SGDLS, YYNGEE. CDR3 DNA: TGTGCCAGCAGCGTAGCCGGGACGGCAAATTCACCCCTCCACTTT. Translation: CASSVAGTANSPLHF.

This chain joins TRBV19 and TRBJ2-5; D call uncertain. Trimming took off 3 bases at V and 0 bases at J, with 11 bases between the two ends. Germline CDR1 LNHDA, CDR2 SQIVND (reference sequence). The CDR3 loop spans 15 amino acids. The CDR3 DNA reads TGTGCCAGTAGTATCGGCGCAGGAGACCAAGAGACCCAGTACTTC. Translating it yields CASSIGAGDQETQYF.

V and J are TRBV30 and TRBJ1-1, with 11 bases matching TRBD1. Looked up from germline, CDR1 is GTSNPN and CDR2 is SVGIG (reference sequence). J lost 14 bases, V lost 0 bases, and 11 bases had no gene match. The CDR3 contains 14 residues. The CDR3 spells CAWSVVRTGGFRFF. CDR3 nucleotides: TGTGCCTGGAGTGTAGTTAGGACAGGGGGCTTTCGCTTCTTT. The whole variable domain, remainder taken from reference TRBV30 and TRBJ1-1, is SQTIHQWPATLVQPVGSPLSLECTVEGTSNPNLYWYRQAAGRGLQLLFYSVGIGQISSEVPQNLSASRPQDRQFILSSKKLLLSDSGFYLCAWSVVRTGGFRFFGQGTRLTVV.

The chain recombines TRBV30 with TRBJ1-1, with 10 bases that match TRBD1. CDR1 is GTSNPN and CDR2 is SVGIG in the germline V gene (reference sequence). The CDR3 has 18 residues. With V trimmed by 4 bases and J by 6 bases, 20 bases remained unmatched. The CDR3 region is CAWNSGTGDSMFEPEAFF. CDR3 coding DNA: TGTGCCTGGAACTCCGGGACAGGGGATTCCATGTTCGAGCCTGAAGCTTTCTTT.

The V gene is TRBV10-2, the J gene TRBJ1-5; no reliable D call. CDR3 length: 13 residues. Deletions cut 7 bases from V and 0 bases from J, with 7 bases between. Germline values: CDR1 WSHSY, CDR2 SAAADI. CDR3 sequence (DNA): TGCGCCAGCAAGGATCCTAGCAATCAGCCCCAGCATTTT. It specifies CASKDPSNQPQHF.